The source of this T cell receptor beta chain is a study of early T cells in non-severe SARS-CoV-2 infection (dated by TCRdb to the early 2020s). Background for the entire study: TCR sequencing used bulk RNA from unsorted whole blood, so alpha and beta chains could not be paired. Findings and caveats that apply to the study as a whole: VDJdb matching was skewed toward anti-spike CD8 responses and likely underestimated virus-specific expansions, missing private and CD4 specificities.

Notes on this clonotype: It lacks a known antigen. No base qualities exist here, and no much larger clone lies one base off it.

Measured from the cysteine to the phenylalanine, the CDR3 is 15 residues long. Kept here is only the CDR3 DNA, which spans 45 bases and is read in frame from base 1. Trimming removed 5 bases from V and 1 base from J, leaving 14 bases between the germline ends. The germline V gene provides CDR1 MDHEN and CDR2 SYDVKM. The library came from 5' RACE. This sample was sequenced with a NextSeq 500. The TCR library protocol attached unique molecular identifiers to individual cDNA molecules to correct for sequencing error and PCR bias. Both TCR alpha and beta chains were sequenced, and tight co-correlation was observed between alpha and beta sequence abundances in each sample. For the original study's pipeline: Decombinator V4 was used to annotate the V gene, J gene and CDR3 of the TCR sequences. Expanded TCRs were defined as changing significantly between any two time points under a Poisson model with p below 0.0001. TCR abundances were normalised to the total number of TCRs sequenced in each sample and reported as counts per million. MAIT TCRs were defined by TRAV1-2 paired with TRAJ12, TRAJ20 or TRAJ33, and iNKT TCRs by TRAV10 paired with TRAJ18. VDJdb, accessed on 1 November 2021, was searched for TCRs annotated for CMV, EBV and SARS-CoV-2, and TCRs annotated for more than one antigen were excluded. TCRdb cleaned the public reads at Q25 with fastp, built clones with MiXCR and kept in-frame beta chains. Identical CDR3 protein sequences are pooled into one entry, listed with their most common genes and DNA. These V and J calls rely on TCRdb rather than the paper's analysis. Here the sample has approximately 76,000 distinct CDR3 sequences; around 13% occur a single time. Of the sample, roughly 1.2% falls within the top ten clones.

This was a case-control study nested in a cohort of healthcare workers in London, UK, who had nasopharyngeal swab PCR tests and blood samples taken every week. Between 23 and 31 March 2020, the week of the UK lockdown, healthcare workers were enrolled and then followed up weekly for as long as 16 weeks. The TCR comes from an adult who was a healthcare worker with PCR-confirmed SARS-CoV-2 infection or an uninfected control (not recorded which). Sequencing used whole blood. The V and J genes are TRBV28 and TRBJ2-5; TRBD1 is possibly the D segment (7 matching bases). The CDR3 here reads CASSVPQGGQETQYF. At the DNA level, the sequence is TGTGCCAGCAGTGTCCCTCAGGGGGGCCAAGAGACCCAGTACTTC.